This T cell receptor (beta chain) is from a study of T cells in Graves' hyperthyroidism and ophthalmopathy (dated by TCRdb to between 2018 and 2021). Looking at the study overall: Peripheral blood was collected at initial diagnosis, before any treatment. Whether ophthalmopathy could be predicted prospectively was tested in an independent validation cohort made up of 18 to 20 hyperthyroidism patients plus 17 patients who later progressed to ophthalmopathy. The roughly 91 discovery patients were randomly divided into training and test sets at a 7:3 ratio. In about six Graves' hyperthyroidism patients, the study also compared T-cell repertoires from thyroid tissue with T-cell repertoires from blood. TCR V-J signatures able to tell the groups apart were searched for in a discovery cohort of 90 to 100 patients, of whom fewer than 45 had Graves' ophthalmopathy and 55 to 65 had stable Graves' hyperthyroidism. The paper describes TCR Vbeta CDR3 sequencing of about 140 peripheral blood samples, made up of 43 ophthalmopathy patients, around 73 hyperthyroidism patients and 17 progressor patients. After blood sampling, hyperthyroidism patients were treated with methimazole at a starting dose of 30 mg daily, and ophthalmopathy patients were treated with high-dose intravenous methylprednisolone.

Results the study describes overall, beyond this receptor: During validation, the model predicted progression to ophthalmopathy a median of about 5.9 months ahead of onset, with around 71% sensitivity and about 75% specificity. Blood samples also contained most of the expanded thyroid clonotypes (frequency above 0.001), which suggests that blood repertoires may reflect thyroid immune responses. Sample size was not statistically predetermined, and blinding of investigators to group allocation was not performed. A 13 V-J signature model separated ophthalmopathy from stable hyperthyroidism, with about 90% sensitivity and roughly 81% specificity in cross-validation and 80%/75% in testing.

The hyperthyroidism patients were between 18 and 65 years old and newly diagnosed, with a disease duration of less than 2 months. Patients with uncontrolled infections, other autoimmune diseases, pregnancy or lactation were excluded. Diagnoses were established on the basis of clinical symptoms, serum thyroxine and TRAb, thyroid ultrasound, and orbital computed tomography. For progressor patients, blood was drawn at the first diagnosis of hyperthyroidism, before any ophthalmopathy symptoms had appeared. PBMCs were isolated from 7.5 to 10 ml of fresh peripheral blood by Ficoll-Paque density gradient centrifugation. Progressor patients were first diagnosed with Graves' hyperthyroidism and then developed ophthalmopathy during follow-up. Trizol reagent was used to extract total RNA, and RNA quality was then checked on an Agilent 2100 Bioanalyzer. Compared with germline, V lacks 1 base and J lacks 7 bases; bases without a gene match: 4. Per the germline V gene (reference sequence), DFQATT is the CDR1 and SNEGSKA is the CDR2. Counted from cysteine to phenylalanine, this CDR3 has 14 amino acids. Only the CDR3 region is kept as DNA, spanning 42 bases read in frame from base 1.

The TCR beta CDR3 regions were amplified from RNA transcripts. A first-round RT-PCR of the TCR CDR3 used the HTBI primer set with the Qiagen OneStep RT-PCR kit. A second multiplex PCR round built the libraries, followed by size selection and purification. Sequencing of the libraries was done on an Illumina HiSeq2000 using paired-end 100 bp reads. The paper's data handling went like this. SOAPnuke was used to process the raw data, throwing out any read that contained adapters or uncalled bases, had a mean Phred below 15, or lacked an exact constant-primer or identifier match. High-quality paired reads were merged using COPE v1.2.5, and each unique nucleotide sequence was defined as a clonotype. MiTCR v1.1 was used to align clonotypes to the IMGT TRBV, TRBD and TRBJ reference segments. Only V-J combinations with frequency above 0.0001, covering 99% to 99.2% of repertoires, were analysed. The TCS score was defined as F50 (clonal expansion) divided by E x V (chaos), with BLOSUM62-based TCRdist calculated between CDR3 peptides within each V-J. Welch's t-statistics and random forest reduced some 510 V-J features to 10 to 15, which were used in a naive Bayes classifier (R e1071). TCRdb ran its own pipeline on the public reads, namely fastp trimming at Q25 and MiXCR clone calling, and kept in-frame beta chains. Rows with one shared CDR3 protein collapse into an entry with the most common genes and DNA. V and J calls and clone size were set by TCRdb, not the authors. The sample table contains a few hundred thousand distinct CDR3 sequences; only one count was recorded for around 14% of them. The top ten hold more than 4.5% of the sample.

This clonotype was seen repeatedly, ten times or more. Its antigen target is currently unknown. Base qualities were left out, and no much larger clone turns up one base away. This clonotype originated in a woman aged 25 to 39 with Graves' hyperthyroidism that later progressed to Graves' ophthalmopathy. The sequencing input was blood. In this chain, TRBV20-1 is recombined with TRBJ1-6; TRBD1 aligns with 7 central bases. The CDR3 protein sequence reads: CSARAGQLNSPLHF. The nucleotide sequence is given as TGCAGTGCTAGAGCGGGACAGCTGAATTCACCCCTCCACTTT.